Included here is one TCR beta chain sequence, with context. The data originate from a study of shared clonotypes between healthy human individuals. Naive CD8 cells, CD45RO-negative and positively selected for CCR7, excluded terminally differentiated effector memory CD45RA+ cells. The CDR3 is 13 residues long. V was shortened by 4 bases and J by 4 bases, with 9 bases between the two germline ends. Germline V CDR1 and CDR2: MNHEY, SMNVEV (reference sequence). The study ran the assay at deep level. Sequenced by immunoSEQ multiplex PCR; TCRdb stores in-frame clones only, minus some. The table lists roughly 770,000 clones, around 96% of them singletons.

The chain carries TRBV27 and TRBJ2-3; D possibly corresponds to TRBD1 (6 bases). What was sequenced was naive CD8+ T cells sorted from blood. The source is a young man in good health. CDR3 in DNA: TGTGCCAGCAGTTGGCAGGGGCCAGATACGCAGTATTTT. Translation: CASSWQGPDTQYF.